Listed below are T cell receptor beta chains from one sample, sequenced in a study of T cell changes during pregnancy in multiple sclerosis. Here immunoSEQ multiplex PCR was the method, and the copy in TCRdb shows in-frame clones only, minus some. The sample carries roughly 64,000 clones, approximately 90% recorded once. Source: peripheral blood, taken in the second trimester of pregnancy. The receptor set was obtained from a female donor with multiple sclerosis, enrolled in a pregnancy study. CDR3s include the opening cysteine and the closing phenylalanine or tryptophan. Fields, in order: D gene, CDR3 length, J gene, clone size, V gene, CDR3 protein, CDR3 DNA. The D gene is left open where the match is weak. Size values are once, few and many counts, or a class for expanded clones, and some rows have none.

NA,14,TRBJ1-1,NA,TRBV5-1,CASSLDPRGTEAFF,TGCGCCAGCAGCTTAGATCCCCGCGGCACTGAAGCTTTCTTT
TRBD1,16,TRBJ2-7,NA,TRBV7-9,CASSLARTGASYEQYF,TGTGCCAGCAGCTTAGCCCGGACAGGGGCCTCCTACGAGCAGTACTTC
NA,15,TRBJ1-1,NA,TRBV27,CASSFLGQLNTEAFF,TGTGCCAGCAGTTTCCTTGGACAGCTGAACACTGAAGCTTTCTTT
NA,19,TRBJ2-5,NA,TRBV4-1,CASSQVEIDPGGPGETQYF,TGCGCCAGCAGCCAAGTCGAAATTGACCCCGGGGGGCCGGGAGAGACCCAGTACTTC
NA,15,TRBJ1-2,NA,TRBV19,CASSRAGVFNYGYTF,TGTGCCAGTAGTAGAGCGGGCGTCTTCAACTATGGCTACACCTTC
NA,16,TRBJ2-7,once,TRBV7-8,CASSPRGTVLSYEQYF,TGTGCCAGCAGCCCACGCGGGACAGTATTGTCCTACGAGCAGTACTTC
TRBD2,16,TRBJ2-1,once,TRBV27,CASSLRVRGIYNEQFF,TGTGCCAGCAGTTTGAGGGTGCGGGGGATTTACAATGAGCAGTTCTTC
TRBD2,16,TRBJ2-5,NA,TRBV5-1,CASSAGLAGGQETQYF,TGCGCCAGCAGCGCCGGACTAGCGGGGGGGCAGGAGACCCAGTACTTC
NA,11,TRBJ1-2,NA,TRBV20-1,CSARRRDGYTF,TGCAGTGCTAGGAGGAGGGATGGCTACACCTTC
NA,13,TRBJ2-1,NA,TRBV2,CASSEVQYNEQFF,TGTGCCAGCAGTGAAGTACAGTACAATGAGCAGTTCTTC
NA,15,TRBJ1-5,NA,TRBV19,CASSISGQINQPQHF,TGTGCCAGTAGTATAAGCGGGCAGATTAATCAGCCCCAGCATTTT
NA,14,TRBJ2-7,NA,TRBV9,CASSVGNRAYEQYF,TGTGCCAGCAGCGTAGGTAACAGGGCCTACGAGCAGTACTTC
TRBD1,15,TRBJ1-2,once,TRBV18,CASSPTGGQDYGYTF,TGTGCCAGCTCACCGACAGGGGGCCAGGACTATGGCTACACCTTC
TRBD1,17,TRBJ2-3,NA,TRBV5-1,CASSRGQAESSTDTQYF,TGCGCCAGCAGCCGGGGACAGGCTGAATCTAGCACAGATACGCAGTATTTT
TRBD1,15,TRBJ2-3,NA,TRBV9,CASSVGQGATDTQYF,TGTGCCAGCAGCGTAGGTCAGGGGGCAACAGATACGCAGTATTTT
TRBD2,15,TRBJ2-1,NA,TRBV6-1,CASRMGGGLDNEQFF,TGTGCCAGCAGAATGGGGGGGGGATTGGACAATGAGCAGTTCTTC
TRBD2,16,TRBJ2-1,NA,TRBV7-3,CASSPRGGSLRDEQFF,TGTGCCAGCAGCCCCCGGGGGGGGTCTTTACGGGATGAGCAGTTCTTC